The present T cell receptor beta chain was sequenced within a study of T cells in Graves' hyperthyroidism and ophthalmopathy. Diagnoses were established using clinical symptoms, serum thyroxine and TRAb, thyroid ultrasound and orbital computed tomography. Study-wide results and caveats: A model of 13 V-J features distinguished ophthalmopathy from stable hyperthyroidism.

Authors of the study amplified TCR beta CDR3 regions from RNA transcripts. The primer set for the first-round RT-PCR of the TCR CDR3 was HTBI. Each CDR3 protein is one row after TCRdb ran MiXCR on the multiplex PCR reads. The sample yields 550,000 to 800,000 distinct CDR3 sequences, roughly 17% seen once. CDR3 length: 16 amino acids. Trimming cost V 6 bases and J 0 bases; bases outside gene matches: 9. Germline loops: CDR1 MDHEN, CDR2 SYDVKM. Points on this clonotype: The antigen is undetermined.

This chain links TRBV28 with TRBJ2-5, with 8 bases matching TRBD2. The sequence derives from a young man with Graves' hyperthyroidism. Input material: blood. The CDR3 loop is CASSHGLAVYQETQYF. The CDR3 DNA sequence: TGTGCCAGCAGCCACGGACTAGCTGTGTACCAAGAGACCCAGTACTTC. Full variable domain (rest looked up from reference TRBV28 and TRBJ2-5): DVKVTQSSRYLVKRTGEKVFLECVQDMDHENMFWYRQDPGLGLRLIYFSYDVKMKEKGDIPEGYSVSREKKERFSLILESASTNQTSMYLCASSHGLAVYQETQYFGPGTRLLVL.